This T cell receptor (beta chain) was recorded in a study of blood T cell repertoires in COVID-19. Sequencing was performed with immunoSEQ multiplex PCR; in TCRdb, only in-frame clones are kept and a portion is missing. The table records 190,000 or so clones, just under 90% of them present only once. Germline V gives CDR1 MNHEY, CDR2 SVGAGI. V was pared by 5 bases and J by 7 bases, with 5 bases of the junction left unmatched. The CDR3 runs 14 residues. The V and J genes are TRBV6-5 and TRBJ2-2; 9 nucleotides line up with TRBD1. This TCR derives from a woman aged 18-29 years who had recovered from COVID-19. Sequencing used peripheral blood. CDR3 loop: CASSPGQGDGELFF. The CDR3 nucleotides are TGTGCCAGCAGTCCGGGACAGGGCGACGGGGAGCTGTTTTTT.